Shown below are 18 T cell receptor beta chains from a single sample sequenced in a study of cytomegalovirus exposure and HLA in healthy donors. The study ran its PCR with 60 Vbeta and 13 Jbeta primers. TCRdb's table, derived via immunoSEQ multiplex PCR, lists solely in-frame clones and lacks some. The sample has a few hundred thousand clones; about three quarters are singletons. Material: PBMCs. These receptors all stem from an older woman in good health and CMV-seropositive.

The V and J genes are TRBV4-2 and TRBJ2-4; 8 bases line up with TRBD2. With 0 bases clipped from V and 3 bases from J, the junction kept 7 bases outside the gene matches. This CDR3 is 17 amino acids long. In germline, CDR1 is LGHNA, CDR2 YNFKEQ. The CDR3 is CASSQDGGAGGKNIQYF. CDR3 nucleotide sequence: TGTGCCAGCAGCCAAGATGGGGGCGCGGGAGGCAAAAACATTCAGTACTTC.

The chain recombines TRBV29-1 with TRBJ2-3, with 8 bases that match TRBD1. Trimming at V came to 3 bases and at J to 6 bases, leaving 8 bases not matched to a gene. Germline CDR1 SQVTM, CDR2 ANQGSEA. This CDR3 region has 14 residues. In DNA form, the CDR3 reads TGCAGCGTTGAGCAAGGACAGGGCGGGGATACGCAGTATTTT. Protein: CSVEQGQGGDTQYF.

The rearrangement uses TRBV7-9 and TRBJ1-2, with D possibly matching TRBD1 (6 bases). From germline, CDR1 is SEHNR and CDR2 FQNEAQ (reference sequence). The CDR3 length is 14 residues. Trimming cost V 5 bases and J 8 bases, with 18 bases left between them. In nucleotides, the CDR3 is TGTGCCAGCAGCCCTTATAACAGGGAAGGCGGCTACACCTTC. This translates into CASSPYNREGGYTF.

The V call is TRBV18, the J call TRBJ1-3; a weak D match, TRBD1 (5 bases). The CDR3 loop spans 13 amino acids. The V and J ends lost 4 bases and 5 bases respectively, with 9 bases between them. CDR1 and CDR2 from the germline V gene are KGHSH and LQKENI. CDR3 residues: CASSLDSRNTIYF. The CDR3 DNA is TGTGCCAGCTCACTCGACAGCAGAAACACCATATATTTT. Full variable domain (outside the CDR3, taken from reference TRBV18 and TRBJ1-3): NAGVMQNPRHLVRRRGQEARLRCSPMKGHSHVYWYRQLPEEGLKFMVYLQKENIIDESGMPKERFSAEFPKEGPSILRIQQVVRGDSAAYFCASSLDSRNTIYFGEGSWLTVV.

The rearrangement uses TRBV28 and TRBJ1-2; D is undetermined. Germline CDR1 and CDR2: MDHEN and SYDVKM. The V gene lost 4 bases and the J gene lost 6 bases, with 12 bases spanning the gap. The CDR3 runs 13 residues. The CDR3, as DNA: TGTGCCAGCAGTTCCGCCTCTCAGGATGGCTACACCTTC. As protein: CASSSASQDGYTF.

For this clone: The junction and the germline gene differ at one end; a read error may be behind it. The rearrangement uses TRBV6-5 and TRBJ2-7; perhaps TRBD1 as D (5 bases). The CDR3 is 13 residues long. CDR1 is MNHEY, CDR2 SVGAGI, per germline. CDR3 amino acids: CASDTPSIYEQCF. The DNA of the CDR3 is TGTGCCTCGGACACCCCCTCAATTTATGAGCAGTGCTTC.

The chain joins TRBV5-1 to TRBJ1-5; 7 bases are a match to TRBD1. The V segment lost 3 bases and the J segment 5 bases; nucleotides outside the gene matches: 8. The CDR3 is 15 amino acids. Germline assignment: CDR1 SGHRS and CDR2 YFSETQ. The CDR3 region has the DNA TGCGCCAGCAGCTCCAACAGGGGTAAGGATCAGCCCCAGCATTTT. Translating it yields CASSSNRGKDQPQHF.

This rearrangement joins TRBV29-1 to TRBJ2-1; D not certain. The germline V and J ends were trimmed by 4 bases and 2 bases, with 9 bases remaining between them. From germline, CDR1 is SQVTM and CDR2 ANQGSEA. The CDR3 spans 13 residues. The CDR3 reads CSVGKEPYNEQFF. In DNA form, the CDR3 reads TGCAGCGTTGGTAAAGAGCCCTACAATGAGCAGTTCTTC.

V is TRBV7-2 and J is TRBJ1-1, with D unclear. This CDR3 is 13 amino acids long. Germline-derived CDR1 and CDR2 are SGHTA and FQGNSA. The V end lost 5 bases, the J end lost 7 bases, and 14 bases lay between the germline ends. The CDR3 reads CASSPGGIGEAFF. The CDR3 bases are TGTGCCAGCAGCCCCGGAGGAATAGGTGAAGCTTTCTTT.

Written as DNA, the CDR3 is TGTGCCAGTAGTATGGGGCGGGGGGGCTACAATGAGCAGTTCTTC. This gives the protein CASSMGRGGYNEQFF. The V call is TRBV19, the J call TRBJ2-1; TRBD2 matches at 9 bases. Per germline, CDR1 LNHDA and CDR2 SQIVND (reference sequence). Trimming at V came to 3 bases and at J to 3 bases, leaving 3 bases not matched to a gene. The CDR3 has 15 amino acids.

Remarks on this clone: One junction end disagrees with the germline gene, perhaps due to a read error. This sequence joins TRBV7-9 and TRBJ1-1, with 8 nucleotides matching TRBD1. CDR3 length: 12 residues. The V gene's germline CDR1 is SEHNR and CDR2 FQNEAQ (reference sequence). Written as DNA, the CDR3 is TGTTCCAGCAGCCAGGACAGGGCTGAAGCTTTCTTT. The encoded protein is CSSSQDRAEAFF.

The rearrangement uses TRBV5-1 and TRBJ1-2, with 7 bases that match TRBD1. J gave up 8 bases and V 1 base, and 11 bases lay outside the gene matches. The CDR3 extends over 15 amino acids. Germline values: CDR1 SGHRS, CDR2 YFSETQ. The CDR3 DNA reads as TGCGCCAGCAGCTTGTCCATGGGACAGCATATGGGCTACACCTTC. It encodes CASSLSMGQHMGYTF. The full variable domain, with the rest looked up from reference TRBV5-1 and TRBJ1-2, is KAGVTQTPRYLIKTRGQQVTLSCSPISGHRSVSWYQQTPGQGLQFLFEYFSETQRNKGNFPGRFSGRQFSNSRSEMNVSTLELGDSALYLCASSLSMGQHMGYTFGSGTRLTVV.

The gene calls are TRBV28 and TRBJ1-1; D unclear. Germline V gene data show CDR1 as MDHEN and CDR2 as SYDVKM. This CDR3 comprises 11 residues. Trimming removed 9 bases from V and 8 bases from J, with 13 bases in between. Here the CDR3 DNA reads TGTGCCAGTAAATACGGAGCCGAAGCTTTCTTT. It codes for CASKYGAEAFF.

The gene calls are TRBV18 and TRBJ1-1; D gene ambiguous. Germline lookup yields CDR1 KGHSH and CDR2 LQKENI. The V and J ends lost 6 bases and 6 bases respectively, with 5 bases between them. The CDR3 loop spans 10 amino acids. The CDR3 sequence is CASSEAEAFF. The CDR3 region has the DNA TGTGCCAGCTCCGAGGCTGAAGCTTTCTTT.

This clone was seen a handful of times. The chain links TRBV5-6 to TRBJ1-1; weak D call: TRBD1 (5 bases). CDR1 and CDR2 from the germline V gene are SGHDT and YYEEEE. This CDR3 has 14 residues. The V gene lost 4 bases and the J gene lost 5 bases, with 15 bases spanning the gap. CDR3 amino acids: CASSLGGGWTEAFF. In DNA, the CDR3 is TGTGCCAGCAGCCTTGGGGGGGGGTGGACTGAAGCTTTCTTT. The entire variable domain, with the rest obtained from reference TRBV5-6 and TRBJ1-1, is as follows: DAGVTQSPTHLIKTRGQQVTLRCSPKSGHDTVSWYQQALGQGPQFIFQYYEEEERQRGNFPDRFSGHQFPNYSSELNVNALLLGDSALYLCASSLGGGWTEAFFGQGTRLTVV.

The J gene is TRBJ1-3, the V gene TRBV2; D is undetermined. Trimming took off 7 bases at V and 4 bases at J, with 8 bases between the two ends. The V gene's germline CDR1 is SNHLY and CDR2 FYNNEI. The CDR3 totals 12 residues. CDR3 sequence reads: CASKAEGNTIYF. The CDR3 DNA is TGTGCCAGCAAAGCCGAGGGAAACACCATATATTTT.

J is TRBJ2-5 and V is TRBV5-1; 10 nucleotides line up with TRBD2. This CDR3 region has 18 residues. Germline CDR1 and CDR2: SGHRS and YFSETQ. The V and J ends lost 4 bases and 5 bases, in that order; junction bases with no gene match: 17. CDR3 sequence reads: CASSLGTSAELGGETQYF. In DNA form, the CDR3 reads TGCGCCAGCAGCCTTGGGACTAGCGCGGAACTTGGTGGCGAGACCCAGTACTTC.

This chain uses TRBV11-1 with TRBJ1-1; weak D call: TRBD1 (5 bases). V was shortened by 1 base and J by 1 base, with 10 bases between the two germline ends. The CDR3 totals 15 residues. Germline V lookup: CDR1 SGHAT, CDR2 FQDESV (reference sequence). Here the CDR3 reads CASSLDAGWNTEAFF. In nucleotides, the CDR3 is TGTGCCAGCAGCTTAGATGCAGGGTGGAACACTGAAGCTTTCTTT.